One sample yielded the 32 T cell receptor beta chains listed below, sequenced in a study of CD8+CD57+ T cells in acquired aplastic anemia. The study profiled TCR beta VDJ and CDR3 using genomic DNA as template. TCRdb re-called the reads through MiXCR, storing one row per CDR3 protein. The data contain about 400,000 distinct CDR3 sequences, about 70% of them singletons. The sequenced material came from sorted CD4+, CD8+, or CD8+CD57+ T cells (not recorded which) from PBMCs. These receptors all come from a human donor in good health, serving as a control.

CDR3 sequence: CASSQGETRGYTF. In nucleotides, the CDR3 is TGTGCCAGCAGCCAAGGGGAGACTCGAGGCTACACCTTC. J is TRBJ1-2 and V is TRBV7-2; TRBD1 is a possible D gene (5 bases). The CDR3 has 13 residues. Germline loops: CDR1 SGHTA, CDR2 FQGNSA. Trimming took 5 bases from V and 8 from J, leaving 15 bases between them.

This clonotype has just a few counts. The chain employs TRBV24-1 and TRBJ1-2; D unclear. The CDR3 consists of 13 residues. From germline, CDR1 is KGHDR and CDR2 SFDVKD. Deletions cut 4 bases from V and 1 base from J, with 6 bases between. CDR3 bases: TGTGCCACCAGTGAGATGAGTAACTATGGCTACACCTTC. Its protein product is CATSEMSNYGYTF.

The chain carries TRBV7-2 and TRBJ2-5, with TRBD1 as a possible D gene (6 bases). Germline V gene sequence: CDR1 SGHTA, CDR2 FQGNSA. V lost 4 bases, J lost 8 bases, and 20 bases lay in between. The CDR3 runs 15 residues. CDR3 bases: TGTGCCAGCAGCTCGGCAGGGGCGGATCAGCCCACCCAGTACTTC. Residues: CASSSAGADQPTQYF.

V is TRBV11-2 and J is TRBJ1-5; D unclear. Germline CDR1 SGHAT, CDR2 FQNNGV. V was clipped by 3 bases and J by 6 bases, with 15 bases between them. This CDR3 spans 15 amino acids. The CDR3 nucleotides read TGTGCCAGCAGCTTGGTCGTCACAGAGGTTCAGCCCCAGCATTTT. Translation: CASSLVVTEVQPQHF.

The chain employs TRBV7-8 and TRBJ1-2; no clear D. Trimming took off 1 base at V and 5 bases at J, with 20 bases between the two ends. Germline V gene data show CDR1 as SGHVS and CDR2 as FQNEAQ. CDR3 length: 17 amino acids. The CDR3 region has the DNA TGTGCCAGCAGCTTAGTGTTTAGGACTAGCGGGGAGTATGGCTACACCTTC. This codes for CASSLVFRTSGEYGYTF.

The chain recombines TRBV20-1 with TRBJ2-5; D not resolved. The CDR3 loop spans 11 amino acids. Germline V CDR1 and CDR2: DFQATT, SNEGSKA (reference sequence). The V end lost 3 bases, the J end lost 5 bases, and 7 bases lay between the germline ends. CDR3 DNA: TGCAGTGCTAGTCCAAAGGAGACCCAGTACTTC. It encodes CSASPKETQYF.

The V and J genes are TRBV7-8 and TRBJ1-1, with a tentative D call TRBD1 (5 bases). The length of the CDR3 is 14 residues. Trimming shortened V by 5 bases and J by 13 bases, and 23 bases separated the two germline ends. Germline V lookup: CDR1 SGHVS, CDR2 FQNEAQ. The DNA of the CDR3 is TGTGCCAGCAGCCAGGGCCCGGGCCGCACTGCAGTTTTCTTT. Translated: CASSQGPGRTAVFF.

Turning to this clonotype: It is unclear where the CDR3 begins or ends on the DNA, so no DNA is shown, and the CDR3 is as TCRdb lists it. The V and J genes are TRBV7-2 and TRBJ1-6. The CDR3 is 15 amino acids in total, end residues counted. Germline lookup yields CDR1 SGHTA and CDR2 FQGNSA. The CDR3 here is CASSFAYGTSSGVHF.

This chain uses TRBV5-1 with TRBJ1-4; D not resolved. The CDR3 spans 17 residues. V was shortened by 1 base and J by 0 bases, with 13 bases between the two germline ends. The germline V gene encodes CDR1 SGHRS and CDR2 YFSETQ. The CDR3 coding sequence is TGCGCCAGCAGCTTGACTGAGGAGGAAGCAACTAATGAAAAACTGTTTTTT. Encoded protein: CASSLTEEEATNEKLFF.

The sample holds one count of this clonotype. CDR3 loop: CASSPVMGTEAFNQPQHF. CDR3 bases: TGTGCCAGCAGCCCCGTGATGGGGACTGAAGCTTTCAATCAGCCCCAGCATTTT. The chain recombines TRBV14 with TRBJ1-5; a weak D match, TRBD1 (5 bases). With 4 bases removed from V and 3 bases from J, the gap between germline ends came to 22 bases. CDR1 and CDR2 from the germline V gene are SGHDN and FVKESK. The CDR3 length is 18 residues.

Remarks on this clonotype: The junction departs from germline at one end; a sequencing error may be responsible. J is TRBJ1-2 and V is TRBV7-2; D is unresolved. Per germline, CDR1 SGHTA and CDR2 FQGNSA. The CDR3 runs 14 residues. The CDR3 coding sequence is TGTGCCAGCAGCCGGACCGGAGGAAGGGAGCAGTACTTCTTC. Residues: CASSRTGGREQYFF.

In regard to this clonotype: A much larger clone lies a single base off, so this may be a read error. This rearrangement joins TRBV6-2 or TRBV6-3 to TRBJ1-4; D call uncertain. Germline V gives CDR1 MNHEY, CDR2 SVGEGT. This CDR3 has 13 amino acids. V lost 6 bases, J lost 8 bases, and 13 bases lay in between. CDR3 nucleotide sequence: TGTGCCAGCAGGCAAAGTAGTGCGGAAAAACTGTTTTTT. Residues: CASRQSSAEKLFF.

Regarding this clonotype: At one end, the junction sequence differs from germline, possibly due to a read error. This chain uses TRBV7-9 with TRBJ2-7, with D tentatively TRBD1 (6 bases). CDR1 SEHNR and CDR2 FQNEAQ come from the germline V gene (reference sequence). The CDR3 extends over 12 amino acids. The DNA of the CDR3 is TGTGCCAGCAGCGGGACAACAGGCTACGAGCACTTC. Translation: CASSGTTGYEHF.

A single count supports this clonotype. The chain employs TRBV12-3 or TRBV12-4 and TRBJ2-5; D might be TRBD1 or TRBD2, each matching 5 bases. This CDR3 has 15 residues. V lost 6 bases to trimming and J lost 2 bases, with 16 bases between them. As DNA, the CDR3 is TGTGCCAGCAGCTTTGATAGGTGGGGGCAAGAGACCCAGTACTTC. The encoded protein is CASSFDRWGQETQYF.

In regard to this clonotype: The CDR3 does not end in the conserved phenylalanine or tryptophan, so this is likely a read error. The rearrangement uses TRBV10-2 and TRBJ2-7; TRBD1 matches at 7 bases. J lost 6 bases, V lost 6 bases, and 11 bases had no gene match. The germline V gene encodes CDR1 WSHSY and CDR2 SAAADI. The CDR3 is made up of 14 amino acids. The CDR3 DNA follows: TGCGCCAGCAGCACGGAAGGGGGCTTCTCCGAGCAGTACTGC. Translating it yields CASSTEGGFSEQYC.

The CDR3, as DNA: TGTGCCAGTAGTGCCCATCCAGGGGCCTCTGGGGCCAACGTCCTGACTTTC. The encoded protein is CASSAHPGASGANVLTF. The chain is built from TRBV19 and TRBJ2-6, with D possibly being TRBD1 (6 bases). V lost 5 bases and J lost 0, with 14 bases in between. This CDR3 spans 17 amino acids. Germline lookup yields CDR1 LNHDA and CDR2 SQIVND (reference sequence).

The rearrangement uses TRBV24-1 and TRBJ1-6; D remains ambiguous. This CDR3 has 13 residues. From germline, CDR1 is KGHDR and CDR2 SFDVKD. V was clipped by 3 bases and J by 7 bases, with 6 bases between them. CDR3 protein: CATSDGPNSPLHF. CDR3 nucleotide sequence: TGTGCCACCAGTGATGGACCAAATTCACCCCTCCACTTT.

On this clonotype: Sequence at one end of the junction differs from germline and may be a read error. This chain connects TRBV2 to TRBJ1-6; D uncertain. CDR1 is SNHLY, CDR2 FYNNEI, per germline. CDR3 length: 13 amino acids. The CDR3 DNA follows: TGTGCCAACAGTCGCTCCTATAATTCACCCCTCCACTTT. The encoded protein is CANSRSYNSPLHF.

This clonotype has ten or more counts. The V call is TRBV30, the J call TRBJ2-3; weak D call: TRBD1 (5 bases). CDR1 and CDR2 (germline): GTSNPN, SVGIG (reference sequence). V was pared by 0 bases and J by 5 bases, with 12 bases between. The length of the CDR3 is 14 residues. The CDR3 sequence: CAWSVGAEVDTQYF. The CDR3 region has the DNA TGTGCCTGGAGTGTAGGGGCGGAAGTAGATACGCAGTATTTT. Together with reference TRBV30 and TRBJ2-3, the CDR3 gives the full variable domain: SQTIHQWPATLVQPVGSPLSLECTVEGTSNPNLYWYRQAAGRGLQLLFYSVGIGQISSEVPQNLSASRPQDRQFILSSKKLLLSDSGFYLCAWSVGAEVDTQYFGPGTRLTVL.

Remarks on this clonotype: The junction shows a germline mismatch at one end, possibly a read error. The V and J genes are TRBV15 and TRBJ1-2, with unresolved D. The CDR3 is 13 residues long. CDR1 and CDR2 (germline): LNHNV, YYDKDF (reference sequence). The CDR3 coding sequence is TGTGCCAGCAGCGAAGCCCGAACCGATGGCTACACCTTC. It translates to CASSEARTDGYTF.

This chain connects TRBV29-1 to TRBJ1-1; D is unresolved. The V end was cut by 5 bases, the J end by 0 bases, with 7 bases between. This CDR3 is 12 amino acids long. The germline V gene has CDR1 SQVTM and CDR2 ANQGSEA. In DNA form, the CDR3 reads TGCAGCGTTAAGTATATGAACACTGAAGCTTTCTTT. Residues: CSVKYMNTEAFF.

The V call is TRBV7-3, the J call TRBJ2-7; D possibly matches TRBD1 or TRBD2 (6 bases each). The CDR3 sequence is 14 residues long. Trimming took off 5 bases at V and 6 bases at J, with 17 bases between the two ends. Germline CDR1 is SGHTA and CDR2 is FQGTGA. The CDR3 reads CASSERGDVSEQYF. As DNA, the CDR3 is TGTGCCAGCAGCGAGAGGGGGGATGTCTCCGAGCAGTACTTC. The whole variable domain, filled in from reference TRBV7-3 and TRBJ2-7, reads GAGVSQTPSNKVTEKGKYVELRCDPISGHTALYWYRQSLGQGPEFLIYFQGTGAADDSGLPNDRFFAVRPEGSVSTLKIQRTERGDSAVYLCASSERGDVSEQYFGPGTRLTVT.

The chain recombines TRBV10-3 with TRBJ2-2; perhaps TRBD1 as D (5 bases). CDR3 size: 16 residues. Germline lookup yields CDR1 ENHRY and CDR2 SYGVKD. Trimming took off 6 bases at V and 16 bases at J, with 30 bases between the two ends. The CDR3 loop reads CAISARQDMRTTEPFF. The CDR3 coding sequence is TGTGCCATCAGCGCCAGGCAGGACATGCGGACCACTGAACCGTTTTTT.

This sequence joins TRBV7-6 and TRBJ1-1; 7 nucleotides agree with TRBD1. The CDR3 runs 15 residues. Germline V gene data show CDR1 as SGHVS and CDR2 as FNYEAQ. V lost 5 bases, J lost 1 base, and 7 bases stayed unmatched. In DNA, the CDR3 is TGTGCCAGCAGCGATCCCGGGACAGCGAACACTGAAGCTTTCTTT. The encoded protein is CASSDPGTANTEAFF.

This chain links TRBV5-8 with TRBJ2-7, with D possibly being TRBD2 (6 bases). The V end was cut by 2 bases, the J end by 3 bases, with 12 bases between. The CDR3 runs 14 residues. Germline CDR1 reads SGHTS; CDR2 reads YDEGEE. The CDR3 reads CASSFADSGYEQYF. The CDR3 nucleotides are TGTGCCAGCAGCTTCGCGGATAGCGGCTACGAGCAGTACTTC.

This clonotype occurred once. V gene TRBV29-1 combines with J gene TRBJ1-2; D is possibly TRBD1 (5 bases). V was clipped by 8 bases and J by 3 bases, with 16 bases between them. The CDR3 runs to 13 residues. Looked up from germline, CDR1 is SQVTM and CDR2 is ANQGSEA. DNA of the CDR3: TGCAGCACAACGCAGGGAACCGACTATGGCTACACCTTC. It encodes CSTTQGTDYGYTF.

J is TRBJ2-3 and V is TRBV7-2, with D possibly being TRBD2 (7 bases). The CDR3 is 12 amino acids. The V end lost 8 bases, the J end lost 4 bases, and 10 bases lay between the germline ends. Germline V lookup: CDR1 SGHTA, CDR2 FQGNSA. The CDR3 nucleotides are TGTGCCAGCGGGGGGGGCGCAGATACGCAGTATTTT. It is translated as CASGGGADTQYF.

In this sample, this clonotype turned up many times. The chain links TRBV4-3 to TRBJ1-2, with D possibly matching TRBD1 (5 bases). The V end lost 0 bases, the J end lost 7 bases, and 9 bases lay between the germline ends. The CDR3 is 13 amino acids. Germline V gene lookup returns CDR1 LGHNA and CDR2 YSLEER. In DNA, the CDR3 is TGCGCCAGCAGCCAAGATGGGGGGGGTGGCTACACCTTC. Protein: CASSQDGGGGYTF.

Comment on this clonotype: An end of the junction does not agree with germline; a read error may underlie this. The chain is built from TRBV10-3 and TRBJ2-7; TRBD2 matches 8 bases. Germline CDR1 ENHRY, CDR2 SYGVKD. CDR3 length equals 13 residues. CDR3 loop: CATGGGGVPEQNF. The CDR3 DNA sequence: TGTGCCACCGGGGGGGGAGGGGTGCCCGAACAGAACTTC.

V usage is TRBV7-2 and J usage is TRBJ2-2, with D possibly being TRBD1 (5 bases). Germline V CDR1 and CDR2: SGHTA, FQGNSA. The CDR3 runs 12 residues. V lost 8 bases to trimming and J lost 4 bases, with 8 bases between them. CDR3 sequence reads: CASRDSTGELFF. In DNA form, the CDR3 reads TGTGCCAGCCGTGACAGCACCGGGGAGCTGTTTTTT.

Comments on this clonotype: A read error may account for a junction end that differs from germline. The gene calls are TRBV7-3 and TRBJ1-2, with D perhaps matching TRBD1 (5 bases). Germline CDR1 and CDR2: SGHTA and FQGTGA. The CDR3 loop spans 16 amino acids. The CDR3 nucleotides are TGTGCCAGCAGCTCCCCCCCGGGAGAGGGGATGTATGGTTACACCTTC. It is translated as CASSSPPGEGMYGYTF.

A remark on this clonotype: At one of its ends the junction is not consistent with the germline gene, which may arise from a read error. The chain combines TRBV7-9 with TRBJ2-3, with D hard to call. This CDR3 has 14 residues. Germline-derived CDR1 and CDR2 are SEHNR and FQNEAQ (reference sequence). CDR3: CASSSRSDQPQHFF. CDR3 nucleotide sequence: TGTGCCAGCAGCTCCCGAAGCGATCAGCCCCAGCATTTTTTT.